Included here is one T cell receptor (beta chain) sequence, with context. Sequencing was performed with immunoSEQ multiplex PCR; in TCRdb, only in-frame clones are kept and a portion is missing. The sample records more than 45,000 clones, approximately 83% being singletons. The source of the sample is a study of blood T cell repertoires in COVID-19. V gave up 3 bases and J gave up 3 bases; unmatched junction bases: 5. Germline CDR1 reads SGHNT; CDR2 reads YYREEE (reference sequence). This CDR3 comprises 14 residues. The chain links TRBV5-4 to TRBJ2-5, with 7 bases aligning to TRBD1. Material: peripheral blood. This receptor was identified in an elderly man in a cohort sampled during active COVID-19. CDR3 sequence: CASSSQGVEETQYF. CDR3 sequence (DNA): TGTGCCAGCAGCTCGCAGGGGGTGGAAGAGACCCAGTACTTC.